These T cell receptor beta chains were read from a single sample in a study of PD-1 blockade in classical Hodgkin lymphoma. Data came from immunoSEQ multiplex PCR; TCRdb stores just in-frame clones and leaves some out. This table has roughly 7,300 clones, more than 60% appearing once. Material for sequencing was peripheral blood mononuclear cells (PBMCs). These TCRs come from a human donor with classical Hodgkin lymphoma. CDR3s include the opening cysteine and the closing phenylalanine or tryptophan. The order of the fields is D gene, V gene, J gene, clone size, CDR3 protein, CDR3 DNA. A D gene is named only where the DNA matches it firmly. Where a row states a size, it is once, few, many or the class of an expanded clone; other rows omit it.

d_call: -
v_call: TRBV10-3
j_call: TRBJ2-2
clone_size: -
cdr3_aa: CAISEFSRQNTGELFF
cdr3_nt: TGTGCCATCAGTGAGTTTTCGAGACAGAACACCGGGGAGCTGTTTTTT

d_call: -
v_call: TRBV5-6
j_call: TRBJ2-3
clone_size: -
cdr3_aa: CASSLPTPDTQYF
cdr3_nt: TGTGCCAGCAGCTTACCCACTCCAGATACGCAGTATTTT

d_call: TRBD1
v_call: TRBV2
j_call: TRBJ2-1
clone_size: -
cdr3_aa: CASKTQGADEQFF
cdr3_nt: TGTGCCAGCAAAACACAGGGGGCGGATGAGCAGTTCTTC

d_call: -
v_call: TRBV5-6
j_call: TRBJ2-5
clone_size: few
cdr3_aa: CASSTVGRQETQYF
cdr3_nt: TGTGCCAGCAGCACTGTGGGGAGGCAAGAGACCCAGTACTTC

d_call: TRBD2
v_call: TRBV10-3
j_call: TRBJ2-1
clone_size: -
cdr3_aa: CAISAKGRAGDEQFF
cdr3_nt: TGTGCCATCAGTGCGAAAGGGAGGGCCGGAGATGAGCAGTTCTTC

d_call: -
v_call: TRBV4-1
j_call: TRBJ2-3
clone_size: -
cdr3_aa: CASSQVAGDADTQYF
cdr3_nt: TGCGCCAGCAGCCAAGTAGCAGGGGATGCAGATACGCAGTATTTT

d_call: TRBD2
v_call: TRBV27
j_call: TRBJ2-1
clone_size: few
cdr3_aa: CASSLTGGREQFF
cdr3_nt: TGTGCCAGCAGTCTAACGGGGGGGCGGGAGCAGTTCTTC

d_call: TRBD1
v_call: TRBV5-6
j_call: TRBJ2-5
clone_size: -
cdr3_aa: CASRPYGQEETQYF
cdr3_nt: TGTGCCAGCAGGCCATACGGACAGGAAGAGACCCAGTACTTC

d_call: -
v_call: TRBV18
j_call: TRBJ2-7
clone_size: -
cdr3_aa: CASSADSSSYEQYF
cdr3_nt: TGTGCCAGCTCAGCGGACTCGAGCTCCTACGAGCAGTACTTC

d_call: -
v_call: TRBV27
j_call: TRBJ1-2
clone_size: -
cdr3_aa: CASSLRRGYGYTF
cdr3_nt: TGTGCCAGCAGTTTAAGGAGAGGCTATGGCTACACCTTC

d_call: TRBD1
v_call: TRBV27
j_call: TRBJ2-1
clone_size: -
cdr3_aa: CASSLSIRGLNNEQFF
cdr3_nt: TGTGCCAGCAGTTTATCGATCAGGGGGCTCAACAATGAGCAGTTCTTC

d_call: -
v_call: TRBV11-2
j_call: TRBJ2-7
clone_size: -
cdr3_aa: CASSLREGATYEQYF
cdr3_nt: TGTGCCAGCAGCTTAAGGGAAGGGGCTACCTACGAGCAGTACTTC

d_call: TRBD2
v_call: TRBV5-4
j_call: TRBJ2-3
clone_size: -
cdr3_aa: CASSLGGRAPTDTQYF
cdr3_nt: TGTGCCAGCAGCTTGGGCGGGAGGGCCCCCACAGATACGCAGTATTTT

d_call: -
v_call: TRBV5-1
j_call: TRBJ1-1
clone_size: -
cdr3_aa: CASSPSGGLDTEAFF
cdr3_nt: TGCGCCAGCAGCCCTTCGGGGGGGTTGGACACTGAAGCTTTCTTT

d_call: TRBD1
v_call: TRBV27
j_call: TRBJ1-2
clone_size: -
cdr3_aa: CASRPWDRDYGYTF
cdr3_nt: TGTGCCAGCAGACCATGGGACAGGGACTATGGCTACACCTTC

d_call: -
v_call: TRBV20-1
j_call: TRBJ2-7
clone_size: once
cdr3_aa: CSAGVGYEQYF
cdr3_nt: TGCAGTGCCGGCGTGGGGTACGAGCAGTACTTC

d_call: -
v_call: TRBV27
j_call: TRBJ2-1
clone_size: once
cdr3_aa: CATRESGDEQFF
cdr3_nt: TGTGCCACCCGGGAGTCGGGCGATGAGCAGTTCTTC

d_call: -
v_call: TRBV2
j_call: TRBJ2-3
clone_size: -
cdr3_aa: CASNMGGPGGTDTQYF
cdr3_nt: TGTGCCAGCAACATGGGGGGGCCAGGGGGCACAGATACGCAGTATTTT

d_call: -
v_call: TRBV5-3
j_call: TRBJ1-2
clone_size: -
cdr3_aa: CARPMVRKTYGYTF
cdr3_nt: TGTGCCAGACCCATGGTGAGAAAGACCTATGGCTACACCTTC

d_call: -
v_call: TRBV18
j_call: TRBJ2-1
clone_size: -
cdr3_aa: CASSEDSWNEQFF
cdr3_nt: TGTGCCAGCTCAGAAGACTCGTGGAATGAGCAGTTCTTC

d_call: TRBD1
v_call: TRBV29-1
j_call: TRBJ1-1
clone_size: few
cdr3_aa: CSAVGQGGTWTEAFF
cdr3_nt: TGCAGCGCCGTTGGACAGGGGGGAACTTGGACTGAAGCTTTCTTT

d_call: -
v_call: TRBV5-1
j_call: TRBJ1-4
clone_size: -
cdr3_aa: CASSLGRLDEKLFF
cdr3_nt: TGCGCCAGCAGCTTGGGCAGGCTAGATGAAAAACTGTTTTTT

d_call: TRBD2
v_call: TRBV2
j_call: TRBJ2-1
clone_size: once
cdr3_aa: CASSELAGGHNEQFF
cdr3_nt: TGTGCCAGCAGTGAATTAGCGGGGGGCCACAATGAGCAGTTCTTC

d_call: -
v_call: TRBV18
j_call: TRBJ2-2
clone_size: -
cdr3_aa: CASSPETANTGELFF
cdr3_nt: TGTGCCAGCTCACCAGAAACCGCGAACACCGGGGAGCTGTTTTTT

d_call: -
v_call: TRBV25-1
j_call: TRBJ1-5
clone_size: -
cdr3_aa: CASSESVTDPNQPQHF
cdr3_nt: TGTGCCAGCAGTGAATCGGTGACAGATCCCAATCAGCCCCAGCATTTT

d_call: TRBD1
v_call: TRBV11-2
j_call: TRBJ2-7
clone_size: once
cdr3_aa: CASSLRQGSYEQYF
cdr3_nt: TGTGCCAGCAGCCTACGACAGGGCTCCTACGAGCAGTACTTC

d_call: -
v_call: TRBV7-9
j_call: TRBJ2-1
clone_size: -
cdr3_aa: CASSLAESGNEQFF
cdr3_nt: TGTGCCAGCAGCTTAGCGGAATCGGGGAATGAGCAGTTCTTC

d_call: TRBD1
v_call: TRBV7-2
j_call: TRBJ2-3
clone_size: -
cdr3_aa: CASSSPTGVITDTQYF
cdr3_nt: TGTGCCAGCAGCTCCCCGACAGGGGTGATCACAGATACGCAGTATTTT

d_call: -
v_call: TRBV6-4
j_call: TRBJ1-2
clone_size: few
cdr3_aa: CASSDFFGGYTF
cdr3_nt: TGTGCCAGCAGTGACTTCTTCGGGGGCTACACCTTC

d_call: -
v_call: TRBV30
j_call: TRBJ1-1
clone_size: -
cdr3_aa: CAWTPGLLNTEAFF
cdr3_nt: TGTGCCTGGACCCCGGGACTGCTGAACACTGAAGCTTTCTTT

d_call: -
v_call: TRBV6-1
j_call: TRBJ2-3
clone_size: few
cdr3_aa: CASSEDGGDTQYF
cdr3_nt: TGTGCCAGCAGTGAAGACGGCGGGGATACGCAGTATTTT

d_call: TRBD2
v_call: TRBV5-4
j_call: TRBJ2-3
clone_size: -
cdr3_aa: CASSPGTSRSTDTQYF
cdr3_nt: TGTGCCAGCAGCCCGGGGACTAGCCGTAGCACAGATACGCAGTATTTT

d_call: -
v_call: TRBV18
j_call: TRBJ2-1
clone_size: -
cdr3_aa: CASSPNRGNEQFF
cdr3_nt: TGTGCCAGCTCACCCAATAGAGGTAATGAGCAGTTCTTC

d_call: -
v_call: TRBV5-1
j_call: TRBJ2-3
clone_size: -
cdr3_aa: CASIPTLGTDTQYF
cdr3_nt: TGCGCCAGCATCCCTACCTTGGGCACAGATACGCAGTATTTT

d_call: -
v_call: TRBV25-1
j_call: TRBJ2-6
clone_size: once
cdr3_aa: CASRPSGANVLTF
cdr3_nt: TGTGCCAGCCGCCCCTCAGGGGCCAACGTCCTGACTTTC

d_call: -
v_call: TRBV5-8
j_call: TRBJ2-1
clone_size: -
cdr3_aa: CASSSVIEQFF
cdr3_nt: TGTGCCAGCAGCTCGGTGATTGAGCAGTTCTTC

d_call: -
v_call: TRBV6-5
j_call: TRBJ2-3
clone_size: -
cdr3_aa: CASRPPGTDTQYF
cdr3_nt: TGTGCCAGCAGGCCGCCGGGCACAGATACGCAGTATTTT

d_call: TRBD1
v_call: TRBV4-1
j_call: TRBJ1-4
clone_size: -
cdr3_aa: CASSQYERTGGKGKLFF
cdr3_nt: TGCGCCAGCAGCCAATACGAGAGGACAGGGGGCAAGGGTAAACTGTTTTTT

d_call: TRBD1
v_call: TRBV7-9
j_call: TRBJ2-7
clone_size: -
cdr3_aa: CASSRGDREYEQYF
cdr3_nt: TGTGCCAGCAGCCGCGGTGACAGGGAGTACGAGCAGTACTTC

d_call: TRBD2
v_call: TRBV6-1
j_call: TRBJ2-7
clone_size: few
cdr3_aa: CASSGWTSVNYEQYF
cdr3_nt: TGTGCCAGCAGTGGCTGGACTAGCGTGAACTACGAGCAGTACTTC

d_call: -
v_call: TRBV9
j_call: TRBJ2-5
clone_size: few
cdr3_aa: CASSVDGSLETQYF
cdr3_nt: TGTGCCAGCAGCGTAGACGGTAGCTTGGAGACCCAGTACTTC

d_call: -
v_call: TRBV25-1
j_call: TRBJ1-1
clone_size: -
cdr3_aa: CASSAMILGAFF
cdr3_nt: TGTGCCAGCAGTGCGATGATTCTGGGGGCTTTCTTT

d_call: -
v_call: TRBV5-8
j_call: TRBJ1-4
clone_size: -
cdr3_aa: CASSLGLNEKLFF
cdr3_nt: TGTGCCAGCAGCTTAGGCCTGAATGAAAAACTGTTTTTT

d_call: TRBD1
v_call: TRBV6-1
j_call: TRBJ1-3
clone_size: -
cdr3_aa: CASSEDTGGGNTIYF
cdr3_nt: TGTGCCAGCAGTGAGGATACAGGGGGAGGAAACACCATATATTTT

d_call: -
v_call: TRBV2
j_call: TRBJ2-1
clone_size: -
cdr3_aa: CASRRDHYNEQFF
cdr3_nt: TGTGCCAGCAGGCGGGACCATTACAATGAGCAGTTCTTC

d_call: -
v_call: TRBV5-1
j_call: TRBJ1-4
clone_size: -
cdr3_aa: CASSLGPPRGKLFF
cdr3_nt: TGCGCCAGCAGCTTGGGGCCTCCTAGGGGAAAACTGTTTTTT

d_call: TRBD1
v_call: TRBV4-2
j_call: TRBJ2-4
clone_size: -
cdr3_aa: CASSQDPGQGARNIQYF
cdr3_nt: TGTGCCAGCAGCCAAGACCCGGGACAGGGGGCCCGAAACATTCAGTACTTC

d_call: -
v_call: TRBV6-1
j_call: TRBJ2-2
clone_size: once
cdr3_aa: CASSESPEGTRELFF
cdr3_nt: TGTGCCAGCAGTGAAAGCCCGGAGGGTACAAGGGAGCTGTTTTTT

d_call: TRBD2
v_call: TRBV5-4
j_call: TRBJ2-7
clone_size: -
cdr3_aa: CASSPGTSGRSEQYF
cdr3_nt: TGTGCCAGCAGCCCCGGGACTAGCGGGAGAAGCGAGCAGTACTTC

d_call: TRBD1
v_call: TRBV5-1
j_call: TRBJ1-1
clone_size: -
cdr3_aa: CASLREDRGEAFF
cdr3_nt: TGCGCCAGCCTTAGGGAGGACAGGGGTGAAGCTTTCTTT

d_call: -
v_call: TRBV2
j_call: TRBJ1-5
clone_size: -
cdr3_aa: CASSGEQGGNQPQHF
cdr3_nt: TGTGCCAGCAGTGGAGAACAGGGTGGCAATCAGCCCCAGCATTTT

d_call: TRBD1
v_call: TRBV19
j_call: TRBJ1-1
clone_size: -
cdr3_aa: CASRIDPGTGDTEAFF
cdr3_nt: TGTGCCAGTAGAATAGATCCCGGGACAGGGGACACTGAAGCTTTCTTT

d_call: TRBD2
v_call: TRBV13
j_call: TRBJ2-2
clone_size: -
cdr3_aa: CASSLSRGGLTGELFF
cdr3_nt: TGTGCCAGCAGCCTTTCCCGGGGGGGCCTAACCGGGGAGCTGTTTTTT

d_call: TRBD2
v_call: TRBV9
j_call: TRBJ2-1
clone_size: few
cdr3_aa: CASSASSGRNEQFF
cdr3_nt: TGTGCCAGCAGCGCATCTAGCGGGAGGAATGAGCAGTTCTTC

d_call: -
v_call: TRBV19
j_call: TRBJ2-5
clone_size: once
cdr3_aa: CASSIGEDQETQYF
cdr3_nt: TGTGCCAGTAGTATAGGCGAGGACCAAGAGACCCAGTACTTC

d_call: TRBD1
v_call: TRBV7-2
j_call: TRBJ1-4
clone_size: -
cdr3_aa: CASSSDRANEKLFF
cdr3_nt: TGTGCCAGCAGCTCAGACAGGGCTAATGAAAAACTGTTTTTT

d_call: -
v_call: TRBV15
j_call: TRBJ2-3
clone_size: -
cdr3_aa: CATSRVAGRGTDTQYF
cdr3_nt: TGTGCCACCAGCAGAGTGGCGGGGCGGGGCACAGATACGCAGTATTTT